The clone carrying this T cell receptor (beta chain) was seen only a few times. These data are taken from a study of beta chain features in type 1 diabetes. The V gene's germline CDR1 is SGHVS and CDR2 FQNEAQ. The length of the CDR3 is 16 residues. Trimming removed 0 bases from V and 2 bases from J, with 11 bases in between. The authors reverse transcribed all of the isolated RNA, so sequencing captured expressed TCRB transcripts. Clones were read by immunoSEQ multiplex PCR, and TCRdb kept only the in-frame ones, dropping some. Among roughly 610,000 clones listed, about a sixth were seen once. The V and J genes are TRBV7-8 and TRBJ1-5; D unresolved. This receptor was identified in a man aged 18 to 30 in good health. The sample comprised naive CD4+ T cells from blood. The CDR3 coding sequence is TGTGCCAGCAGCTTAGCGCGGGGAGAGGGCAATCAGCCCCAGCATTTT. This translates into CASSLARGEGNQPQHF.